These 20 T cell receptor beta chains were sequenced from one sample in a study of shared clonotypes between healthy human individuals. The protocol was immunoSEQ multiplex PCR, while the TCRdb copy is restricted to in-frame clones and leaves out a portion. The sample yields over a million clones, 95% to 97% seen once. The sequencing input was naive CD4+ T cells sorted from blood. Subset in this sample: CD45RA+ positively selected. Source of these receptors: a man aged 25-40 years in good health.

The J gene is TRBJ2-7, the V gene TRBV5-1; TRBD2 matches 8 bases. Per the germline V gene, CDR1 is SGHRS and CDR2 is YFSETQ. The CDR3 sequence is 15 residues long. V lost 4 bases, J lost 2 bases, and 8 bases stayed unmatched. CDR3 DNA: TGCGCCAGCAGCATCACTAGCGGTGAGGCCTACGAGCAGTACTTC. As protein: CASSITSGEAYEQYF. The whole variable domain, remainder taken from reference TRBV5-1 and TRBJ2-7, is KAGVTQTPRYLIKTRGQQVTLSCSPISGHRSVSWYQQTPGQGLQFLFEYFSETQRNKGNFPGRFSGRQFSNSRSEMNVSTLELGDSALYLCASSITSGEAYEQYFGPGTRLTVT.

This chain links TRBV27 with TRBJ1-3, with unresolved D. Trimming removed 6 bases from V and 0 bases from J, with 9 bases in between. The CDR3 is 14 amino acids. Germline V gives CDR1 MNHEY, CDR2 SMNVEV (reference sequence). CDR3 coding DNA: TGTGCCAGCAGACCGACACTCTCTGGAAACACCATATATTTT. Translating gives CASRPTLSGNTIYF.

This clone turned up a few times. V is TRBV4-1 and J is TRBJ2-6; D might be TRBD1 (5 bases). Trimming cost V 0 bases and J 0 bases, with 18 bases left between them. CDR1 and CDR2 (germline): MGHRA, YSYEKL. The CDR3 runs to 20 residues. The CDR3 sequence is CASSQEGLKGLDSGANVLTF. CDR3 sequence (DNA): TGCGCCAGCAGCCAAGAAGGCTTGAAGGGGCTCGACTCTGGGGCCAACGTCCTGACTTTC.

With respect to this clone: The same CDR3 can be traced to other DNA sequences in this sample. The chain carries TRBV6-5 and TRBJ2-7; D unresolved. Germline lookup yields CDR1 MNHEY and CDR2 SVGAGI. Trimming pared 8 bases from V and 2 bases from J, leaving 10 bases between. This CDR3 spans 12 amino acids. CDR3: CASLSPTYEQYF. The CDR3 DNA reads as TGTGCCAGCCTCTCCCCCACCTACGAGCAGTACTTC.

Concerning this clone: The same CDR3 can be traced to other DNA sequences in this sample. The chain combines TRBV9 with TRBJ2-5; the D gene is possibly TRBD1 (5 bases). Germline V CDR1 and CDR2: SGDLS, YYNGEE. The CDR3 length is 14 residues. Trimming removed 0 bases at V and 4 bases at J, with 10 bases between. Here the CDR3 reads CASSVASGPETQYF. In DNA form, the CDR3 reads TGTGCCAGCAGCGTAGCTTCAGGGCCAGAGACCCAGTACTTC.

V usage is TRBV11-2 and J usage is TRBJ2-1, with 10 bases matching TRBD2. V lost 5 bases and J lost 7; bases outside the gene matches: 8. There are 15 residues in the CDR3. Germline CDR1 SGHAT, CDR2 FQNNGV. CDR3 nucleotide sequence: TGTGCCAGCAGCGTCCTACTAGCGGGATATAATGAGCAGTTCTTC. Translated, it gives CASSVLLAGYNEQFF.

The chain uses TRBV29-1 and TRBJ2-7, with 10 bases identical to TRBD1. The trim removed 6 bases at V and 3 bases at J, leaving 5 bases unmatched. CDR1 is SQVTM and CDR2 is ANQGSEA in the germline V gene. There are 13 residues in the CDR3. The CDR3: CSVLTGGVYEQYF. Written as DNA, the CDR3 is TGCAGCGTCTTGACAGGGGGCGTCTACGAGCAGTACTTC.

The V gene is TRBV5-1, the J gene TRBJ2-2; D unclear. Trimming removed 4 bases from V and 4 bases from J, with 11 bases in between. CDR1 SGHRS and CDR2 YFSETQ come from the germline V gene. The length of the CDR3 is 14 residues. The CDR3 DNA is TGCGCCAGCAGCAACCACACAAGCACCGGGGAGCTGTTTTTT. It is translated as CASSNHTSTGELFF.

This sequence joins TRBV11-2 and TRBJ2-1; no firm D call. The germline V gene encodes CDR1 SGHAT and CDR2 FQNNGV. V lost 7 bases to trimming and J lost 2 bases, with 15 bases between them. This CDR3 region has 15 residues. The CDR3 coding sequence is TGTGCCAGCACCTCTATGTCGGGCCCCTACAATGAGCAGTTCTTC. Its protein product is CASTSMSGPYNEQFF. Complete variable domain (other parts from reference TRBV11-2 and TRBJ2-1): EAGVAQSPRYKIIEKRQSVAFWCNPISGHATLYWYQQILGQGPKLLIQFQNNGVVDDSQLPKDRFSAERLKGVDSTLKIQPAKLEDSAVYLCASTSMSGPYNEQFFGPGTRLTVL.

The chain carries TRBV9 and TRBJ2-3; 8 nucleotides align to TRBD1. CDR3 length equals 14 residues. Per germline, CDR1 SGDLS and CDR2 YYNGEE. The junction had 1 base not matched to a gene; V was cut back by 0 bases and J by 4 bases. The DNA for the CDR3 is TGTGCCAGCAGCGTAGGGACAGGGTCAGATACGCAGTATTTT. It is translated as CASSVGTGSDTQYF.

In nucleotides, the CDR3 is TGTGCCAGCAGTCTCATTCGGGGAGAGACCCAGTACTTC. Protein sequence: CASSLIRGETQYF. The V gene is TRBV27, the J gene TRBJ2-5; D is perhaps TRBD2 (5 bases). Germline V gene data show CDR1 as MNHEY and CDR2 as SMNVEV (reference sequence). The CDR3 has 13 residues. With 5 bases removed from V and 4 bases from J, the gap between germline ends came to 11 bases.

This chain uses TRBV19 with TRBJ2-7, with a possible D match to TRBD2 (6 bases). The CDR3 is 14 residues long. The V and J ends lost 5 bases and 4 bases respectively, with 15 bases between them. Germline values: CDR1 LNHDA, CDR2 SQIVND (reference sequence). This chain's CDR3 is CASSFSVEGYEQYF. CDR3 nucleotides: TGTGCCAGTAGTTTTAGCGTGGAGGGGTACGAGCAGTACTTC.

The V call is TRBV7-8, the J call TRBJ2-1; maybe TRBD2 (6 bases). The CDR3 consists of 13 residues. Germline V gene lookup returns CDR1 SGHVS and CDR2 FQNEAQ. V dropped 5 bases and J dropped 9 bases, with 14 bases sitting between them. CDR3 amino acids: CASSTGPAGEQFF. The CDR3 region has the DNA TGTGCCAGCAGCACCGGGCCAGCGGGTGAGCAGTTCTTC.

V gene TRBV28 combines with J gene TRBJ2-5; weak D call: TRBD1 (6 bases). The CDR3 runs to 12 residues. From germline, CDR1 is MDHEN and CDR2 SYDVKM. V dropped 9 bases and J dropped 2 bases, with 10 bases sitting between them. CDR3 bases: TGTGCCAGTCGGACAGTACAAGAGACCCAGTACTTC. This codes for CASRTVQETQYF.

The gene calls are TRBV25-1 and TRBJ2-2; D not certain. CDR3 length: 15 residues. The germline CDR1 and CDR2 sequences are MGHDK and SYGVNS. With 2 bases removed from V and 0 bases from J, the gap between germline ends came to 7 bases. The CDR3 nucleotides read TGTGCCAGCAGTGAACCCGGGCCGAACACCGGGGAGCTGTTTTTT. It translates to CASSEPGPNTGELFF.

The rearrangement links TRBV28 to TRBJ2-3; tentatively, D is TRBD1 (8 bases). The ends were cut back, 5 bases at V and 0 bases at J, with 21 bases in the middle. The germline CDR1 and CDR2 sequences are MDHEN and SYDVKM. This CDR3 is 18 amino acids long. CDR3 residues: CASSLPVSGTGSTDTQYF. CDR3 coding DNA: TGTGCCAGCAGTCTCCCGGTGAGCGGGACAGGAAGCACAGATACGCAGTATTTT. The full variable domain, with the rest looked up from reference TRBV28 and TRBJ2-3, is DVKVTQSSRYLVKRTGEKVFLECVQDMDHENMFWYRQDPGLGLRLIYFSYDVKMKEKGDIPEGYSVSREKKERFSLILESASTNQTSMYLCASSLPVSGTGSTDTQYFGPGTRLTVL.

This chain connects TRBV4-2 to TRBJ2-5; no reliable D call. With 4 bases removed from V and 0 bases from J, the gap between germline ends came to 18 bases. Per germline, CDR1 LGHNA and CDR2 YNFKEQ. The CDR3 sequence is 17 residues long. As DNA, the CDR3 is TGTGCCAGCAGCCCGGTAGAGGCTAAGCTTCACCAAGAGACCCAGTACTTC. This sequence encodes CASSPVEAKLHQETQYF.

This CDR3 is CAISNGTGRTQYF. The DNA for the CDR3 is TGTGCCATCAGCAACGGGACAGGGAGGACCCAGTACTTC. The J gene is TRBJ2-5, the V gene TRBV10-3, with TRBD1 matching over 9 bases. Looked up from germline, CDR1 is ENHRY and CDR2 is SYGVKD. This CDR3 contains 13 residues. Unmatched junction bases numbered 6, after V lost 6 bases and J lost 7 bases.

CDR3 protein: CATSRDYRRGRSGYEQYF. The CDR3 DNA is TGTGCCACCAGCAGAGATTATAGGAGGGGGCGGTCCGGCTACGAGCAGTACTTC. The chain employs TRBV15 and TRBJ2-7, with TRBD1 as a possible D gene (7 bases). CDR3 size: 18 residues. Germline V gives CDR1 LNHNV, CDR2 YYDKDF (reference sequence). Trimming removed 0 bases at V and 3 bases at J, with 21 bases between.

The chain combines TRBV7-3 with TRBJ2-1, with 10 nucleotides matching TRBD2. This CDR3 region has 18 residues. V was clipped by 1 base and J by 9 bases; unmatched bases: 15. Looked up from germline, CDR1 is SGHTA and CDR2 is FQGTGA. CDR3 residues: CASSLRTSGNLMPSEQFF. The CDR3 bases are TGTGCCAGCAGCTTAAGAACTAGCGGGAACTTGATGCCCAGTGAGCAGTTCTTC.